The clone carrying this T cell receptor (beta chain) was found many times. The antigen is unknown. The read ends 3 residues early relative to the CDR3; the germline J gene fills the gap. The data derive from a study of T cell clonality in common variable immunodeficiency. Regarding the study as a whole: Reportedly, TCR beta sequences from common variable immunodeficiency showed fewer deletions and N-nucleotide insertions. CVID subjects had higher TCRbeta clonality than healthy controls, most marked in about a third.

Patients and controls were mostly of Caucasian heritage. CVID subjects had received replacement immunoglobulin for at least one year. The germline V gene encodes CDR1 DFQATT and CDR2 SNEGSKA (reference sequence). V shed 0 bases and J shed 4 bases, with 12 bases lying between them. The CDR3 length is 15 residues. The table came from immunoSEQ multiplex PCR; TCRdb's copy has only in-frame clones and leaves some out. The sample gives approximately 15,000 clones, none seen only once, and the top ten clones hold 10% to 15%. The chain couples TRBV20-1 to TRBJ2-2, with a weak D call TRBD1 (6 bases). The specimen was peripheral blood mononuclear cells. The sequence came from a human donor with common variable immunodeficiency. The CDR3 bases that were read are TGCAGTGCTAGAGACAGGGGTCGGGGCACCGGGGAG. Protein sequence: CSARDRGRGTGE. The full CDR3 protein is CSARDRGRGTGELFF.